Each of the 25 T cell receptor beta chains below was sequenced from the same sample in a study of blood T cell repertoires in COVID-19. The assay was immunoSEQ multiplex PCR, and TCRdb's table has in-frame clones only and misses some. This sample has about 220,000 clones, with about 85% found just once. Source material: peripheral blood. These receptors all stem from a man aged 45-65 years who had recovered from COVID-19.

The rearrangement uses TRBV19 and TRBJ2-2, with 7 bases identical to TRBD1. This CDR3 is built from 14 residues. V shed 8 bases and J 0 bases; nucleotides not matched to a gene: 3. Germline V gene lookup returns CDR1 LNHDA and CDR2 SQIVND (reference sequence). In nucleotides, the CDR3 is TGTGCCAGTCAGGACAGGTCGAACACCGGGGAGCTGTTTTTT. The encoded protein is CASQDRSNTGELFF.

J is TRBJ2-7 and V is TRBV29-1, with D maybe TRBD1 (6 bases). Germline assignment: CDR1 SQVTM and CDR2 ANQGSEA. The V end lost 8 bases, the J end lost 4 bases, and 9 bases lay between the germline ends. The CDR3 sequence is 10 residues long. This CDR3 reads CSPTGYEQYF. DNA of the CDR3: TGCAGCCCGACAGGATACGAGCAGTACTTC.

The rearrangement links TRBV3-1 (or the pseudogene TRBV3-2) to TRBJ1-3, with TRBD1 as a possible D gene (6 bases). The CDR3 is made up of 19 amino acids. The germline V and J ends were trimmed by 4 bases and 0 bases, with 22 bases remaining between them. Germline V gene data show CDR1 as LGHDT and CDR2 as YNNKEL (reference sequence). In DNA form, the CDR3 reads TGTGCCAGCAGCCTACGGACAGATTTCCCCTCCCGCTCTGGAAACACCATATATTTT. It encodes CASSLRTDFPSRSGNTIYF.

This clone was picked up a small number of times. Distinct nucleotide sequences in the sample also encode this CDR3. The V call is TRBV27, the J call TRBJ1-6, with 9 bases aligning to TRBD1. The CDR3 spans 14 residues. The germline V gene has CDR1 MNHEY and CDR2 SMNVEV (reference sequence). Germline trimming cut 6 bases from V and 9 bases from J; bases unmatched to any gene: 6. CDR3 nucleotide sequence: TGTGCCAGCAGCCCCGGGACAGGGAGTTCACCCCTCCACTTT. The encoded protein is CASSPGTGSSPLHF.

V is TRBV6-2 or TRBV6-3 and J is TRBJ2-7; TRBD2 matches 10 bases. Germline CDR1 and CDR2: MNHEY and SVGEGT. The ends lost 4 bases at V and 3 bases at J; junction bases unmatched: 6. The CDR3 sequence is 15 residues long. Written as DNA, the CDR3 is TGTGCCAGCAGTTTCACTAGCGGGGCCTTCTACGAGCAGTACTTC. Translated, it gives CASSFTSGAFYEQYF.

The chain has TRBV19 and TRBJ2-3; 7 nucleotides align to TRBD2. The CDR3 spans 18 residues. The germline V gene has CDR1 LNHDA and CDR2 SQIVND (reference sequence). Losses at the gene ends were 0 bases for V and 4 bases for J; bases not matched to a gene: 13. The DNA for the CDR3 is TGTGCCAGTAGTATAGATCCTTTTTTTAGAGGGAGGGCAGATACGCAGTATTTT. Translated, it gives CASSIDPFFRGRADTQYF.

V usage is TRBV2 and J usage is TRBJ2-3, with 7 bases aligning to TRBD1. In germline, CDR1 is SNHLY, CDR2 FYNNEI. The junction had 9 bases not matched to a gene; V was cut back by 7 bases and J by 2 bases. CDR3 length: 15 amino acids. The CDR3 DNA sequence: TGTGCCAGCAAGCCACAGGGGATTATCACAGATACGCAGTATTTT. It yields the protein CASKPQGIITDTQYF.

The chain employs TRBV27 and TRBJ2-6, with no clear D. This CDR3 has 15 residues. CDR1 is MNHEY and CDR2 is SMNVEV in the germline V gene (reference sequence). V was cut by 7 bases and J by 0 bases, with 10 bases left in between. CDR3 sequence reads: CASTTPSSGANVLTF. CDR3 sequence (DNA): TGTGCCAGCACGACACCGAGCTCTGGGGCCAACGTCCTGACTTTC.

The chain couples TRBV3-1 (or the pseudogene TRBV3-2) to TRBJ1-3; D uncertain. Germline V gene lookup returns CDR1 LGHDT and CDR2 YNNKEL (reference sequence). V was clipped by 6 bases and J by 1 base, with 10 bases between them. The CDR3 has 14 amino acids. CDR3 protein: CASSTVPSGNTIYF. The CDR3 DNA sequence: TGTGCCAGCAGTACAGTACCGTCTGGAAACACCATATATTTT.

V gene TRBV5-6 combines with J gene TRBJ1-2; 7 bases fit TRBD1. The germline V gene has CDR1 SGHDT and CDR2 YYEEEE. Germline trimming cut 0 bases from V and 1 base from J; bases unmatched to any gene: 3. CDR3 length: 15 residues. The CDR3 sequence is CASSLEGAGNYGYTF. For the CDR3, the DNA is TGTGCCAGCAGCTTGGAGGGGGCGGGTAACTATGGCTACACCTTC.

The rearrangement links TRBV7-9 to TRBJ1-4, with TRBD1 as a possible D gene (5 bases). Germline V gene data show CDR1 as SEHNR and CDR2 as FQNEAQ (reference sequence). Trimming took 1 base from V and 4 from J, leaving 13 bases between them. This CDR3 comprises 16 residues. The CDR3 here is CASSLGGRVLNEKLFF. The CDR3 DNA reads as TGTGCCAGCAGCTTAGGAGGCAGGGTCCTTAATGAAAAACTGTTTTTT.

This chain joins TRBV2 and TRBJ2-3, with 9 positions matching TRBD2. Trimming cost V 4 bases and J 2 bases; bases outside gene matches: 7. This CDR3 is 16 amino acids long. Germline lookup yields CDR1 SNHLY and CDR2 FYNNEI. This chain's CDR3 is CASSVAAGGPTDTQYF. In nucleotides, the CDR3 is TGTGCCAGCAGTGTTGCCGCGGGAGGGCCCACAGATACGCAGTATTTT.

The chain recombines TRBV28 with TRBJ1-5, with 11 bases that match TRBD1. CDR3 length equals 16 residues. Looked up from germline, CDR1 is MDHEN and CDR2 is SYDVKM. V lost 3 bases to trimming and J lost 10 bases; unmatched junction nucleotides: 11. The CDR3 DNA sequence: TGTGCCAGCAGTTTTGGGACAGGGGGGTCCGGGAGACCCCAGCATTTT. Its protein is CASSFGTGGSGRPQHF.

With regard to this clone: Different DNA sequences within this sample yield the same CDR3. The chain links TRBV20-1 to TRBJ1-1; D perhaps matches TRBD1 (6 bases). The length of the CDR3 is 11 residues. Trimming shortened V by 5 bases and J by 4 bases, and 8 bases separated the two germline ends. Per the germline V gene, CDR1 is DFQATT and CDR2 is SNEGSKA (reference sequence). CDR3 protein: CSAPRGTEAFF. The CDR3 DNA is TGCAGTGCTCCCAGGGGCACTGAAGCTTTCTTT.

The CDR3 here is CASSLGLAGRTDTQYF. The CDR3 coding sequence is TGCGCCAGCAGCTTGGGACTAGCGGGACGCACAGATACGCAGTATTTT. The chain is built from TRBV5-1 and TRBJ2-3; the match to TRBD2 covers 11 bases. Germline V gene sequence: CDR1 SGHRS, CDR2 YFSETQ. This CDR3 comprises 16 residues. The V gene end was trimmed by 0 bases and the J gene end by 1 base; junction bases not matched to a gene: 1.

The rearrangement uses TRBV11-2 and TRBJ2-7, with TRBD1 identical over 10 bases. With V trimmed by 5 bases and J by 3 bases, 4 bases remained unmatched. Germline V CDR1 and CDR2: SGHAT, FQNNGV. CDR3 size: 14 residues. This CDR3 reads CASSPGTGDYEQYF. CDR3 nucleotides: TGTGCCAGCAGCCCCGGGACAGGGGACTACGAGCAGTACTTC. Filled out from reference TRBV11-2 and TRBJ2-7, the complete variable domain reads EAGVAQSPRYKIIEKRQSVAFWCNPISGHATLYWYQQILGQGPKLLIQFQNNGVVDDSQLPKDRFSAERLKGVDSTLKIQPAKLEDSAVYLCASSPGTGDYEQYFGPGTRLTVT.

This sequence joins TRBV5-8 and TRBJ2-7; 13 positions agree with TRBD2. Germline V gives CDR1 SGHTS, CDR2 YDEGEE. V shed 0 bases and J 6 bases; nucleotides not matched to a gene: 12. The CDR3 extends over 18 amino acids. In DNA, the CDR3 is TGTGCCAGCAGCTTGGGGGGTGGGACTAGCGGGATAAGGGTCGAGCAGTACTTC. Its translation: CASSLGGGTSGIRVEQYF.

The chain links TRBV3-1 (or the pseudogene TRBV3-2) to TRBJ1-4; 10 positions agree with TRBD1. Trimming removed 6 bases from V and 6 bases from J; junction bases left unmatched: 10. CDR1 is LGHDT and CDR2 is YNNKEL in the germline V gene (reference sequence). The CDR3 consists of 16 residues. The CDR3 region is CASSRRRTGGDEKLFF. CDR3 bases: TGTGCCAGCAGTAGGAGGAGGACAGGGGGGGATGAAAAACTGTTTTTT.

The V and J genes are TRBV11-2 and TRBJ2-7; 9 bases agree with TRBD2. This CDR3 is 14 amino acids long. Per the germline V gene, CDR1 is SGHAT and CDR2 is FQNNGV. After removal of 2 bases from V and 4 bases from J, the junction contained 3 bases not matched to a gene. This chain's CDR3 is CASSLQREAYEQYF. DNA for the CDR3: TGTGCCAGCAGCTTACAGCGGGAGGCATACGAGCAGTACTTC.

This clone was detected a few times. The chain couples TRBV24-1 to TRBJ1-4, with 11 bases aligning to TRBD1. The length of the CDR3 is 16 residues. The germline V gene has CDR1 KGHDR and CDR2 SFDVKD. Trimming removed 4 bases from V and 8 bases from J; junction bases left unmatched: 8. In nucleotides, the CDR3 is TGTGCCACCAGTGACCTGGGGACAGGGGGAAGAGAAAAACTGTTTTTT. Amino acid sequence: CATSDLGTGGREKLFF.

The rearrangement links TRBV7-2 to TRBJ2-1; 11 nucleotides align to TRBD2. CDR1 SGHTA and CDR2 FQGNSA come from the germline V gene. Trimming at V came to 0 bases and at J to 6 bases, leaving 1 base not matched to a gene. There are 15 residues in the CDR3. This CDR3 reads CASSLALAGVNEQFF. In DNA, the CDR3 is TGTGCCAGCAGCTTAGCACTAGCGGGAGTCAATGAGCAGTTCTTC. Together with reference TRBV7-2 and TRBJ2-1, the CDR3 gives the full variable domain: GAGVSQSPSNKVTEKGKDVELRCDPISGHTALYWYRQSLGQGLEFLIYFQGNSAPDKSGLPSDRFSAERTGGSVSTLTIQRTQQEDSAVYLCASSLALAGVNEQFFGPGTRLTVL.

The rearrangement joins TRBV6-5 to TRBJ1-5; 9 bases match TRBD1. Germline CDR1 and CDR2: MNHEY and SVGAGI. The trim removed 6 bases at V and 7 bases at J, leaving 7 bases unmatched. The CDR3 totals 14 residues. CDR3 sequence (DNA): TGTGCCAGCAGGCTAACAGGGGGCGAGCAGCCCCAGCATTTT. Translated, it gives CASRLTGGEQPQHF.

The chain joins TRBV28 to TRBJ2-7, with a possible D match to TRBD1 (5 bases). The CDR3 extends over 13 amino acids. V lost 4 bases and J lost 2, with 9 bases in between. The germline V gene encodes CDR1 MDHEN and CDR2 SYDVKM. For the CDR3, the DNA is TGTGCCAGCAGTTCATGGGGCACCTACGAGCAGTACTTC. Translation gives CASSSWGTYEQYF.

The J gene is TRBJ2-2, the V gene TRBV19, with D possibly TRBD1 on 6 matching bases. V lost 4 bases and J lost 5, with 14 bases in between. In germline, CDR1 is LNHDA, CDR2 SQIVND (reference sequence). The CDR3 extends over 15 amino acids. The CDR3 DNA is TGTGCCAGTAGTAACCTGGACAGAGGAACCGGGGAGCTGTTTTTT. It is translated as CASSNLDRGTGELFF.

This chain joins TRBV4-1 and TRBJ2-7; D is possibly TRBD1 (6 bases). Trimming took off 4 bases at V and 2 bases at J, with 9 bases between the two ends. CDR1 is MGHRA, CDR2 YSYEKL, per germline. The CDR3 sequence is 13 residues long. The CDR3 bases are TGCGCCAGCAGCCGACAGGCAACCTACGAGCAGTACTTC. It translates to CASSRQATYEQYF.